Listed below are T cell receptor beta chains from one sample, sequenced in a study of cytomegalovirus exposure and HLA in healthy donors. TCRdb's table, derived via immunoSEQ multiplex PCR, lists solely in-frame clones and lacks some. Of around 150,000 clones listed, 84% are singletons. Sequenced material: PBMCs. The receptors were gathered from a man between 18 and 29 years old in good health and CMV-seronegative. CDR3s include the opening cysteine and the closing phenylalanine or tryptophan.

v_call	j_call	cdr3_aa
TRBV5-1	TRBJ1-1	CASSLDMGLMNTEAFF
TRBV5-4	TRBJ2-4	CASSLGPRGKNIQYF
TRBV28	TRBJ2-7	CASKGVGRHEQYF
TRBV28	TRBJ1-3	CASSLQGPPGNTIYF
TRBV28	TRBJ1-4	CASSITGTGRGMKRLFF
TRBV4-3	TRBJ1-5	CASSQGTDSNQPQHF
TRBV5-5	TRBJ1-2	CASSLPDRGNYGYTF
TRBV4-1	TRBJ1-1	CASNQDGGGTEAFF
TRBV7-2	TRBJ2-7	CASSFFRDTYEQYF
TRBV19	TRBJ2-5	CASSNTGSQETQYF
TRBV15	TRBJ2-5	CATSELAGASGETQYF
TRBV2	TRBJ1-1	CASSETGRAEAFF
TRBV4-1	TRBJ2-7	CASSQALSGRNSYEQYF
TRBV7-9	TRBJ2-5	CASSLRGGVGEETQYF
TRBV2	TRBJ2-1	CASSPEGGAVHNEQFF
TRBV5-1	TRBJ2-1	CASSLINSYNEQFF
TRBV7-2	TRBJ2-7	CASSLEWGGEKQYF
TRBV28	TRBJ1-2	CASSPGVTGYTF
TRBV5-4	TRBJ2-7	CASSRGQTPYEQYF
TRBV9	TRBJ1-1	CASSPRATDLNTEAFF
TRBV11-2	TRBJ2-1	CASSFGTGGDEQFF
TRBV19	TRBJ1-5	CASSTPNSHQPQHF
TRBV4-1	TRBJ2-7	CASSQEQGPGYEQYF
TRBV4-3	TRBJ2-1	CASSLRQGDVTEQFF
TRBV9	TRBJ2-7	CASSVGDRAYEQYF
TRBV25-1	TRBJ1-5	CASSEGAGPQHF
TRBV28	TRBJ1-4	CASSPPTGKLFF
TRBV18	TRBJ2-5	CASSPPLDRRLEETQYF